Each of the 7 T cell receptor beta chains below was sequenced from the same sample in a study of blood T cell repertoires in COVID-19. Produced via immunoSEQ multiplex PCR; TCRdb's table is partial and in-frame only. The data show 150,000 to 200,000 clones, with more than 60% seen just once and 13% held by the top ten. Sequenced material: peripheral blood. All receptors come from a man in his forties or fifties who had recovered from COVID-19.

The chain combines TRBV4-1 with TRBJ2-3; D call uncertain. The germline V and J ends were trimmed by 5 bases and 2 bases, with 2 bases remaining between them. The CDR3 spans 11 residues. Germline assignment: CDR1 MGHRA and CDR2 YSYEKL. In DNA, the CDR3 is TGCGCCAGCAGCTACACAGATACGCAGTATTTT. This codes for CASSYTDTQYF.

This clone was seen a single time. This chain joins TRBV24-1 and TRBJ1-4; TRBD1 aligns across 7 bases. This CDR3 comprises 15 residues. The trim removed 2 bases at V and 8 bases at J, leaving 7 bases unmatched. Per germline, CDR1 KGHDR and CDR2 SFDVKD. CDR3 DNA: TGTGCCACCAGTGATTCTTTTCAGGGGGACGAAAAACTGTTTTTT. Translating it yields CATSDSFQGDEKLFF.

This chain joins TRBV27 and TRBJ1-1; 10 positions match TRBD1. From germline, CDR1 is MNHEY and CDR2 SMNVEV (reference sequence). After removal of 8 bases from V and 4 bases from J, the junction contained 4 bases not matched to a gene. This CDR3 comprises 13 residues. The CDR3 protein is CASAGQGITEAFF. CDR3 nucleotide sequence: TGTGCCAGCGCGGGACAGGGGATCACTGAAGCTTTCTTT.

The genes are TRBV24-1 and TRBJ2-1, with unresolved D. CDR1 is KGHDR, CDR2 SFDVKD, per germline. Trimming removed 5 bases from V and 5 bases from J, with 12 bases in between. The CDR3 sequence is 14 residues long. CDR3 loop: CATSGTERHNEQFF. DNA of the CDR3: TGTGCCACCAGTGGTACTGAGCGCCACAATGAGCAGTTCTTC.

The chain employs TRBV6-6 and TRBJ2-1; 8 bases match TRBD1. The V and J ends lost 6 bases and 6 bases, in that order; junction bases with no gene match: 10. Germline V gene sequence: CDR1 MNHNY, CDR2 SVGAGI (reference sequence). The CDR3 covers 15 residues. The CDR3 loop reads CASSLRDRNGNEQFF. DNA for the CDR3: TGTGCCAGCAGCCTCCGGGACAGGAACGGCAATGAGCAGTTCTTC.

Only a few counts were recorded for this clone. The rearrangement uses TRBV19 and TRBJ2-2, with D perhaps TRBD2 (5 bases). This CDR3 contains 15 residues. Trimming left V 10 bases short and J 0 bases short, with 15 bases between. Germline values: CDR1 LNHDA, CDR2 SQIVND (reference sequence). CDR3 loop: CATTPRRANTGELFF. The CDR3 nucleotides read TGTGCCACCACCCCGCGGCGGGCGAACACCGGGGAGCTGTTTTTT.

This chain joins TRBV6-5 and TRBJ2-7; maybe TRBD2 (6 bases). The CDR3 spans 14 residues. The V end was cut by 5 bases, the J end by 2 bases, with 13 bases between. CDR1 MNHEY and CDR2 SVGAGI come from the germline V gene. This CDR3 reads CASSRGVTTYEQYF. The CDR3 bases are TGTGCCAGCAGTCGCGGGGTTACCACCTACGAGCAGTACTTC.